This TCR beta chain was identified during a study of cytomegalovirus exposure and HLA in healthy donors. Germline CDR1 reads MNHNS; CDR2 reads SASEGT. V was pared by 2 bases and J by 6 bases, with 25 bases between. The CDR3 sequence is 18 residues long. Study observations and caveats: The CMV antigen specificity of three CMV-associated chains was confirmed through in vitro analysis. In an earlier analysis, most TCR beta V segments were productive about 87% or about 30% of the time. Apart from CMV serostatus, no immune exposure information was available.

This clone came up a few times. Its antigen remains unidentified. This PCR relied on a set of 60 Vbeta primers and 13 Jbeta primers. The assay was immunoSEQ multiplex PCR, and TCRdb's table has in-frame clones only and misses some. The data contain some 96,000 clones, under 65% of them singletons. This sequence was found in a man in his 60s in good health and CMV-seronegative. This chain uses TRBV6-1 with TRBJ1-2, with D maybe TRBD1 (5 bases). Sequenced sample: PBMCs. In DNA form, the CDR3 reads TGTGCCAGCAGTGAATTCTTTAAGGGTCGGACAACTCGAGATGGCTACACCTTC. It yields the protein CASSEFFKGRTTRDGYTF.